The present TCR beta chain was sequenced within a study of naive and memory T cell subsets. General study findings and limits: Naive repertoires, especially CD8, held a few larger clonotypes, possibly memory cells re-expressing CD45RA.

About this clonotype: The antigen is unknown.

Two oligonucleotides, mixed equimolar, formed the beta constant-region primer covering TRBC1 and TRBC2. Four rounds of PCR amplified the ligated cDNA using nested alpha and beta constant-region primers plus SP2. A 12-nucleotide UMI and the SP2 primer were added to the cDNA 3' end by oligonucleotide ligation. Via MiXCR, TCRdb re-called the UMI-ligation and nested PCR reads, giving one row per CDR3 protein. Among over 130,000 distinct CDR3 sequences listed, approximately 20% were seen once. Cells stained for CD3, CD4, CD8, CD45RA and CD27 were sorted into four subsets. After removal of 1 base from V and 3 bases from J, the junction contained 2 bases not matched to a gene. The CDR3 spans 15 residues. Germline V gives CDR1 SGHRS, CDR2 YFSETQ.

Input material: naive CD8+ T cells from blood. This chain joins TRBV5-1 and TRBJ2-1, with 9 bases matching TRBD1. The receptor was derived from a human donor in good health. The CDR3 region has the DNA TGCGCCAGCAGCTTGCGACAGGGGGACTACAATGAGCAGTTCTTC. Amino acid sequence: CASSLRQGDYNEQFF. The full variable domain, rest sourced from reference TRBV5-1 and TRBJ2-1, is KAGVTQTPRYLIKTRGQQVTLSCSPISGHRSVSWYQQTPGQGLQFLFEYFSETQRNKGNFPGRFSGRQFSNSRSEMNVSTLELGDSALYLCASSLRQGDYNEQFFGPGTRLTVL.